This T cell receptor (beta chain) was sequenced for a study of blood T cell repertoires in COVID-19. Turning to the study itself: Samples of COVID-19 (acute and convalescent) were obtained from the United States, Italy and Spain. T cells, B-cell-depleted T cells, or PBMCs provided the cDNA or gDNA that served as material.

V trimming: 4 bases; J trimming: 3 bases; junction bases outside the gene matches: 8. The CDR3 loop spans 17 amino acids. Germline CDR1 is MGHRA and CDR2 is YSYEKL. Source study methods: The authors estimated nucleated cell counts from reference gene primer amplification. TCRdb keeps only in-frame clones here, not all; method: immunoSEQ multiplex PCR. The V and J calls and clone size were taken over from that table, and D and trimming were inferred from the DNA. The sample has some 200,000 clones; 60% to 85% are singletons. The sequence came from a woman aged 70-85 years with acute or convalescent COVID-19. Sequencing was performed on peripheral blood. This chain connects TRBV4-1 to TRBJ1-5; TRBD1 aligns across 11 bases. CDR3: CASSPMDRGLYNQPQHF. The CDR3 coding sequence is TGCGCCAGCAGCCCGATGGACAGGGGGCTGTACAATCAGCCCCAGCATTTT.